This is a list of T cell receptor beta chains from one sample in a study of blood T cell repertoires in COVID-19. Clones were read by immunoSEQ multiplex PCR, and TCRdb kept only the in-frame ones, dropping some. The sample holds a few hundred thousand clones; 85% to 90% are singletons and the top ten take 5.5% to 8%. Sequenced: peripheral blood. Every receptor here comes from a man between 60 and 75 years old with acute or convalescent COVID-19. Both conserved end residues are part of each CDR3. A D gene is named only where the DNA matches it firmly. Clone size is shown for a subset of rows, as once, few, many or a class of expanded clone.

clone_size	v_call	d_call	j_call	cdr3_nt	cdr3_aa
NA	TRBV24-1	NA	TRBJ2-5	TGTGCCACCGTCGGAGGGACCCAGTACTTC	CATVGGTQYF
NA	TRBV7-8	NA	TRBJ1-5	TGTGCCAGCAGCTCACTGCTTGAACGGGGCAATCAGCCCCAGCATTTT	CASSSLLERGNQPQHF
NA	TRBV7-2	TRBD1	TRBJ1-1	TGTGCCAGCAGCCCCCAGACAGGGCTGAACACTGAAGCTTTCTTT	CASSPQTGLNTEAFF
NA	TRBV7-9	TRBD1	TRBJ2-1	TGTGCCAGCAGCTCCGGGACAGGAGGGGATGAGCAGTTCTTC	CASSSGTGGDEQFF
NA	TRBV28	TRBD1	TRBJ1-5	TGTGCCAGCCAGACAGGGGGCACCCAACAGCCCCAGCATTTT	CASQTGGTQQPQHF
NA	TRBV19	TRBD1	TRBJ1-5	TGTGCCAGTAGTAACCGCCGGGACAGCCTTAATCAGCCCCAGCATTTT	CASSNRRDSLNQPQHF
once	TRBV19	TRBD2	TRBJ2-7	TGTGCCAGTAGTTCTCCCGGGACTAGCATCCACGAGCAGTACTTC	CASSSPGTSIHEQYF
once	TRBV7-3	TRBD1	TRBJ2-5	TGTGCCAGCAGCTTCGGACAGGGAGGAGCGGAGACCCAGTACTTC	CASSFGQGGAETQYF
NA	TRBV11-3	NA	TRBJ2-4	TGTGCCAGCAGCATACGCTTGGGAAGCGGAAACATTCAGTACTTC	CASSIRLGSGNIQYF
NA	TRBV29-1	NA	TRBJ1-1	TGCAGCGTTGCTGAGTACACTGAAGCTTTCTTT	CSVAEYTEAFF
few	TRBV12-3/TRBV12-4	NA	TRBJ2-1	TGTGCCAGCACCCTCACTCGGTATGAGCAGTTCTTC	CASTLTRYEQFF